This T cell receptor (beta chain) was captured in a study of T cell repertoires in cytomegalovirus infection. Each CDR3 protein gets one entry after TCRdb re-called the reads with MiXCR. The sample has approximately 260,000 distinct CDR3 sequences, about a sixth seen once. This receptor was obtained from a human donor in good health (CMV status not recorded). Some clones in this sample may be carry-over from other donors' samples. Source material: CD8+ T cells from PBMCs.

CDR3 bases: TGTGCCACCGGACAACTCTCTGGAAACACCATATATTTT. The encoded protein is CATGQLSGNTIYF. The chain carries TRBV19 and TRBJ1-3, with a possible D match to TRBD1 (5 bases). V was trimmed by 10 bases and J by 0 bases, leaving 10 bases between them. Germline lookup yields CDR1 LNHDA and CDR2 SQIVND (reference sequence). There are 13 residues in the CDR3.